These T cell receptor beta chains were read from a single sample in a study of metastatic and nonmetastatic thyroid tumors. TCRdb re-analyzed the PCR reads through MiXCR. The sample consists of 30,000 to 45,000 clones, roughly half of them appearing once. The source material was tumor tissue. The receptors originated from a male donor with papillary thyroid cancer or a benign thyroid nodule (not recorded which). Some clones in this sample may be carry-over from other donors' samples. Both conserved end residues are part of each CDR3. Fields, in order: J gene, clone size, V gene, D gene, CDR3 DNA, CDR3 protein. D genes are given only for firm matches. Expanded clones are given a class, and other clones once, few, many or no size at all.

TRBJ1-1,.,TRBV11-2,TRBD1,TGTGCCAGCAGCTTACCAGGGGGTTTGAACACTGAAGCTTTCTTT,CASSLPGGLNTEAFF
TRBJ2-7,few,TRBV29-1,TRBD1,TGCAGCGCCTTAGGACAGGGGGCGTCAGGGACCTACGAGCAGTACTTC,CSALGQGASGTYEQYF
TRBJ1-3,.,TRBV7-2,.,TGTGCCAGCAGCTTAGGCGGACTGAGCTCTGGAAACACCATATATTTT,CASSLGGLSSGNTIYF
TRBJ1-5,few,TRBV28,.,TGTGCCAGCAGCGACCCTGGGGAAGCTCAGCCCCAGCATTTT,CASSDPGEAQPQHF
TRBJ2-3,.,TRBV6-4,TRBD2,TGTGCCAGCAGTGACTCTAGCGGGGGGGGCACAGATACGCAGTATTTT,CASSDSSGGGTDTQYF
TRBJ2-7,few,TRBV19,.,TGTGCCAGTAGTTCACACTACGAGCAGTACTTC,CASSSHYEQYF
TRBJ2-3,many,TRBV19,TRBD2,TGTGCCAGTAGTAGACTAGCGGGCTTCCCTACAGATACGCAGTATTTT,CASSRLAGFPTDTQYF
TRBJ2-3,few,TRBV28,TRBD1,TGTGCCAGCATAAGAGGGACAGATGATACGCAGTATTTT,CASIRGTDDTQYF
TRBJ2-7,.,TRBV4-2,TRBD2,TGTGCCAGCAGCCAAGAAGCGGGAGGGCCGGACGAGCAGTACTTC,CASSQEAGGPDEQYF
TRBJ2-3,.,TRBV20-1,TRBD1,TGCAGTGCAAGGCCGGGACAGGGACACACGGATACGCAGTATTTT,CSARPGQGHTDTQYF
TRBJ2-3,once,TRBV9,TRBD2,TGTGCCAGCAGCGTAGAGGGCGGGAGGGCGGATACGCAGTATTTT,CASSVEGGRADTQYF
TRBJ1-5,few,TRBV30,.,TGTGCCTGGAGTGTAAAAGGCAATCAGCCCCAGCATTTT,CAWSVKGNQPQHF
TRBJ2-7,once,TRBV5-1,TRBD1,TGCGCCAGCAGCTTTCAGGGGGAAGAGCAGTACTTC,CASSFQGEEQYF
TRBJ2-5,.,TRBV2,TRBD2,TGTGCCAGCAGCCGGGGGGGAGCGGGAGTTGGAGAGACCCAGTACTTC,CASSRGGAGVGETQYF
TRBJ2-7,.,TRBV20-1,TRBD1,TGCAGTGCTAGAGATACAGGACAGGGGTTTGGCCACGAGCAGTACTTC,CSARDTGQGFGHEQYF
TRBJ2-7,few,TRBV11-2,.,TGTGCCAGCAGCTTAATTCCCAGCGAGCAGTACTTC,CASSLIPSEQYF
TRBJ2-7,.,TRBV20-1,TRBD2,TGCAGTGCTAGAGGCGCGACTAGCGGGTTCTACGAGCAGTACTTC,CSARGATSGFYEQYF
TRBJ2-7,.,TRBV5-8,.,TGTGCCGGCAGCTTGGTCGACAGTACCTACGAGCAGTACTTC,CAGSLVDSTYEQYF
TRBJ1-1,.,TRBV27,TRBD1,TGTGCCAGCAGTCCCCTTTTAGCAGGGGGAGAGAGCACTGAAGCTTTCTTT,CASSPLLAGGESTEAFF
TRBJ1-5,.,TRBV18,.,TGTGCCAGCTCACCACAAAAGAATCAGCCCCAGCATTTT,CASSPQKNQPQHF
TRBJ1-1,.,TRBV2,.,TGTGCCAGCGGGAGATCCTCAACTGAAGCTTTCTTT,CASGRSSTEAFF
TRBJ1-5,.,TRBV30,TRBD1,TGTGCCTGGAGTGGTGGACAGGGACAGCCCCAGCATTTT,CAWSGGQGQPQHF
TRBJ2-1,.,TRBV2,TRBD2,TGTGCCAGCAGTGAAGGCGGGGGAGGCTCCTACAATGAGCAGTTCTTC,CASSEGGGGSYNEQFF
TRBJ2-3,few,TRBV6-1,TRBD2,TGTGCCAGCAGTGAGTTCGGGACTAGCGGGACAGATACGCAGTATTTT,CASSEFGTSGTDTQYF
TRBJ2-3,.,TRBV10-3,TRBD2,TGTGCCATCAGTGAAAGGTCGGCGGGAGGTTCTAGCACAGATACGCAGTATTTT,CAISERSAGGSSTDTQYF
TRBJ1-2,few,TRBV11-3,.,TGTGCCAGCAGCTCACCAACGCCAAGGGGAGACACCTTC,CASSSPTPRGDTF
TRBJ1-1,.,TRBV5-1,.,TGCGCCAGCAGCTTGGATCCGCTGAACACTGAAGCTTTCTTT,CASSLDPLNTEAFF
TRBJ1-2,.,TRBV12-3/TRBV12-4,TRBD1,TGTGCCAGCAGTTTAGCGGGCAGGGGGGGAGTTAGGAACTATGGCTACACCTTC,CASSLAGRGGVRNYGYTF
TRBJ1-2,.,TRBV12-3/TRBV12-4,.,TGTGCCAGCAGTTCGGGCTATGGCTACACCTTC,CASSSGYGYTF
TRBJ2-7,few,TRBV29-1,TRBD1,TGCAGCGTTGAGGGGACAGGTCTCTACGAGCAGTACTTC,CSVEGTGLYEQYF
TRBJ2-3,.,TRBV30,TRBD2,TGTGCCTGGAGTGTTAGCGGGAGTTCGAGAGATACGCAGTATTTT,CAWSVSGSSRDTQYF
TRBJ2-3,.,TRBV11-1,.,TGTGCCAGCAGCCCTAACCCGGGGGCGAGAGGTACGCAGTATTTT,CASSPNPGARGTQYF
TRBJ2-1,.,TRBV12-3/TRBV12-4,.,TGTGCCAGCAGTTTGCCGGGCGAGCAGTTCTTC,CASSLPGEQFF
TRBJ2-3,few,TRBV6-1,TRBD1,TGTGCCAACAGTGTCCGGGACAGGGCACCCACAGATACGCAGTATTTT,CANSVRDRAPTDTQYF
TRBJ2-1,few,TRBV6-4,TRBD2,TGTGCCAGCAGTGACTCTACTAGCGGGAACAATGAGCAGTTCTTC,CASSDSTSGNNEQFF
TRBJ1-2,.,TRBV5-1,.,TGCGCCAGCAGCCCTGGACGCTCCGGCTGGCACTATGGCTACACCTTC,CASSPGRSGWHYGYTF
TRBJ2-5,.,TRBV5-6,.,TGTGCCAGCAGCTTGACCGGTCCCACCGGAGAGACCCAGTACTTC,CASSLTGPTGETQYF
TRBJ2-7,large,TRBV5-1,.,TGCGCCAGCACAGGGGACGCATCCTACGAGCAGTACTTC,CASTGDASYEQYF
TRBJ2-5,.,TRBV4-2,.,TGTGCCAGCAGCCAAGGTGGTGGGCAAGAGACCCAGTACTTC,CASSQGGGQETQYF
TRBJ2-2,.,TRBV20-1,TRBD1,TGCAGTGCTAGACGAATGGGACAGACCGGGGAGCTGTTTTTT,CSARRMGQTGELFF
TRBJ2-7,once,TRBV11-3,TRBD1,TGTGCCAGCAGTCGACAGGGTTCCTACGAGCAGTACTTC,CASSRQGSYEQYF
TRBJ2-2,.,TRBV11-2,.,TGTGCCAGTAGGGACACGCCGGGAACCGGGGAGCTGTTTTTT,CASRDTPGTGELFF
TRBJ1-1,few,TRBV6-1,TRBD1,TGTGCCAGCAGCCGGGACAGGGGAAACACTGAAGCTTTCTTT,CASSRDRGNTEAFF
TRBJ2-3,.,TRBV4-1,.,TGCGCCAGCAGCCAAGTCGGGCTAGTCAATGCAGATACGCAGTATTTT,CASSQVGLVNADTQYF
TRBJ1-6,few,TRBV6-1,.,TGTGCCAGCGCGTGGCTGGAGAACCCTTATTCACCCCTCCACTTT,CASAWLENPYSPLHF